This TCR beta chain was captured in a study of T cell repertoires in cytomegalovirus infection. Overall study: CMV epitopes, recently identified HLA-C-restricted and well-studied HLA-B-restricted, were used. Indications came from public TCR beta signatures; they pointed to CMV infection and to a matching HLA type. Study-level findings and limits: Clonotype analysis showed dominance of the ex vivo response by HLA-C-restricted CMV-specific TCR beta clonotypes. CMV carriers having the relevant HLA were flagged by cumulative public TCR beta family frequency.

MiXCR, run by TCRdb on the reads, gives a single entry per CDR3 protein. The table includes about 900,000 distinct CDR3 sequences, roughly 30% detected once. CDR3 length: 13 amino acids. Trimming removed 2 bases at V and 2 bases at J, with 6 bases between. Per the germline V gene, CDR1 is LGHNT and CDR2 is FRNRAP. A remark on this clonotype: Its antigen is not known.

Source: cultured CD8+ T cells from PBMCs, taken from culture after CMV antigen stimulation. The V and J genes are TRBV12-5 and TRBJ1-1, with D unclear. This TCR was sampled from a human donor in good health (CMV status not recorded). Some clones in this sample may be carry-over from other donors' samples. DNA of the CDR3: TGTGCTAGTGGTTTGCCCAGTAACACTGAAGCTTTCTTT. Encoded protein: CASGLPSNTEAFF.